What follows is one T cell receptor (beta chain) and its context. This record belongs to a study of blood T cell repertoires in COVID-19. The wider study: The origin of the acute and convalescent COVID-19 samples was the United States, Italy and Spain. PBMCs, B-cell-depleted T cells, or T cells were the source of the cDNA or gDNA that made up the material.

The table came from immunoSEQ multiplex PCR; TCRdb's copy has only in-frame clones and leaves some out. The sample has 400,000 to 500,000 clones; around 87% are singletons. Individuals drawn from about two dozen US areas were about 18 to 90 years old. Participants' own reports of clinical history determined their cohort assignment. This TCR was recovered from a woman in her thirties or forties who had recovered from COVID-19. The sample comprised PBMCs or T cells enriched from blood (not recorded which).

CDR3 loop: CSAWLTGEAFF. The CDR3 nucleotides read TGCAGTGCTTGGTTAACAGGGGAAGCTTTCTTT. The rearrangement links TRBV20-1 to TRBJ1-1; weak D call: TRBD1 (6 bases). The CDR3 length is 11 residues. Germline assignment: CDR1 DFQATT and CDR2 SNEGSKA (reference sequence). V shed 5 bases and J shed 8 bases, with 12 bases lying between them.